The TCR beta chain described here comes from a study of cytomegalovirus exposure and HLA in healthy donors. The study, taken as a whole, reports: In a later analysis, DRB1 alleles had the most associated TCRs; HLA-C alleles the fewest.

The CDR3 extends over 16 amino acids. Germline V gene lookup returns CDR1 SGHRS and CDR2 YFSETQ. V dropped 0 bases and J dropped 6; count of bases not matched to a gene: 11. Primers for the PCR totalled 60 Vbeta and 13 Jbeta. Sequencing used immunoSEQ multiplex PCR; TCRdb keeps in-frame clones, though not all of them. The sample carries some 200,000 clones, roughly a tenth recorded once. Regarding this clone: Its specificity is not known.

This TCR was recovered from a young woman in good health and CMV-seropositive. V is TRBV5-1 and J is TRBJ2-7, with 8 bases lining up with TRBD1. The material sequenced was PBMCs. The CDR3 coding sequence is TGCGCCAGCAGCTTGGAGAGTGGAGAGACAGGGGTCGAGCAGTACTTC. The encoded protein is CASSLESGETGVEQYF.